The 21 T cell receptor beta chains below were found in one sample sequenced in a study of cytotoxic CD8 clonotypes in ibrutinib-treated CLL. TCRdb's copy holds only in-frame clones and misses some; the assay was immunoSEQ multiplex PCR. The sample carries approximately 92,000 clones, roughly three quarters recorded once. The sample here was PBMCs, taken after 24 months of ibrutinib treatment. All receptors derive from a human donor with chronic lymphocytic leukemia.

This clone was seen a few times. V is TRBV5-4 and J is TRBJ1-2; D ambiguous. Germline CDR1 reads SGHNT; CDR2 reads YYREEE (reference sequence). V was pared by 5 bases and J by 4 bases, with 15 bases between. CDR3 length equals 14 residues. The CDR3 nucleotides are TGTGCCAGCAGACCGGAGGCTGGGCGCTATGGCTACACCTTC. Its translation: CASRPEAGRYGYTF.

This clone appeared a single time. The chain combines TRBV2 with TRBJ1-4; no clear D gene. CDR1 SNHLY and CDR2 FYNNEI come from the germline V gene. V was cut by 3 bases and J by 8 bases, with 7 bases left in between. The CDR3 is 12 residues long. The CDR3 reads CASSERGEKLFF. CDR3 coding DNA: TGTGCCAGCAGTGAGCGTGGGGAAAAACTGTTTTTT.

The chain carries TRBV6-5 and TRBJ2-1, with no clear D. With 2 bases removed from V and 9 bases from J, the gap between germline ends came to 17 bases. CDR1 and CDR2 (germline): MNHEY, SVGAGI. The CDR3 spans 15 residues. CDR3 loop: CASSYHPLRSGEQFF. The DNA for the CDR3 is TGTGCCAGCAGTTACCACCCCTTAAGATCCGGTGAGCAGTTCTTC.

The sample holds one count of this clone. The J gene is TRBJ1-1, the V gene TRBV29-1, with TRBD1 as a possible D gene (6 bases). Deletions cut 5 bases from V and 0 bases from J, with 10 bases between. The germline V gene has CDR1 SQVTM and CDR2 ANQGSEA. CDR3 size: 13 residues. The CDR3 DNA follows: TGCAGCGTTCTCAGGGGTATGAACACTGAAGCTTTCTTT. This codes for CSVLRGMNTEAFF.

This clone is a singleton in its sample. The chain is built from TRBV7-2 and TRBJ2-5; 8 nucleotides agree with TRBD2. J was trimmed by 4 bases and V by 2 bases; bases with no gene match: 9. CDR3 length equals 16 residues. The germline V gene has CDR1 SGHTA and CDR2 FQGNSA. CDR3 protein: CASSLFGSGVRETQYF. The CDR3, as DNA: TGTGCCAGCAGCTTATTCGGTAGCGGGGTTCGAGAGACCCAGTACTTC.

The DNA of the CDR3 is TGTGCCAGCAGCTCGGACAGGTCATCCTATGGCTACACCTTC. Encoded protein: CASSSDRSSYGYTF. The chain is built from TRBV7-8 and TRBJ1-2, with 7 bases that match TRBD1. CDR1 is SGHVS, CDR2 FQNEAQ, per germline. This CDR3 comprises 14 residues. V was pared by 4 bases and J by 4 bases, with 6 bases of the junction left unmatched.

The chain recombines TRBV6-5 with TRBJ2-5; 7 bases map to TRBD2. The germline V gene has CDR1 MNHEY and CDR2 SVGAGI. The CDR3 loop spans 15 amino acids. V lost 2 bases to trimming and J lost 7 bases; unmatched junction nucleotides: 10. CDR3 sequence reads: CASSYMSSGWGTQYF. As DNA, the CDR3 is TGTGCCAGCAGTTACATGTCTAGCGGATGGGGGACCCAGTACTTC.

The J gene is TRBJ1-5, the V gene TRBV27; TRBD1 agrees at 7 bases. CDR3 size: 16 residues. CDR1 and CDR2 (germline): MNHEY, SMNVEV (reference sequence). The junction had 15 bases not matched to a gene; V was cut back by 6 bases and J by 7 bases. The chain's CDR3 is CASSPRQGALPQPQHF. The CDR3 DNA is TGTGCCAGCAGCCCTAGACAGGGAGCGCTCCCCCAGCCCCAGCATTTT.

The chain links TRBV19 to TRBJ2-7; D not certain. Trimming pared 5 bases from V and 2 bases from J, leaving 13 bases between. The CDR3 contains 14 residues. CDR1 is LNHDA and CDR2 is SQIVND in the germline V gene (reference sequence). The CDR3 is CASSPSTGPYEQYF. The CDR3 DNA reads TGTGCCAGTAGTCCTTCGACTGGCCCCTACGAGCAGTACTTC.

The rearrangement uses TRBV6-1 and TRBJ1-5; perhaps TRBD1 as D (5 bases). Germline V CDR1 and CDR2: MNHNS, SASEGT. The CDR3 contains 17 residues. Trimming left V 2 bases short and J 0 bases short, with 14 bases between. Here the CDR3 DNA reads TGTGCCAGCAGTGAAAGGGGCGGCTCTCATAGCAATCAGCCCCAGCATTTT. It codes for CASSERGGSHSNQPQHF.

This clone was seen a single time. The chain employs TRBV11-3 and TRBJ2-2, with 12 nucleotides matching TRBD2. The V gene end was trimmed by 6 bases and the J gene end by 3 bases; junction bases not matched to a gene: 5. Per germline, CDR1 SGHNT and CDR2 YENEEA. This CDR3 is built from 16 residues. DNA for the CDR3: TGTGCCAGCAGTCGAGGACTAGCGGGATACACCGGGGAGCTGTTTTTT. This sequence encodes CASSRGLAGYTGELFF.

The chain combines TRBV6-4 with TRBJ1-2; a possible D gene is TRBD1 (5 bases). There are 15 residues in the CDR3. Germline CDR1 reads MRHNA; CDR2 reads SNTAGT. Trimming removed 2 bases at V and 8 bases at J, with 18 bases between. CDR3 protein: CASSDDYRPLLGYTF. CDR3 nucleotide sequence: TGTGCCAGCAGTGACGATTACAGGCCCTTGCTAGGCTACACCTTC.

The chain has TRBV28 and TRBJ1-1; tentatively, D is TRBD1 (6 bases). Germline V CDR1 and CDR2: MDHEN, SYDVKM. The germline V and J ends were trimmed by 7 bases and 1 base, with 10 bases remaining between them. CDR3 size: 13 residues. The CDR3 spells CASTSQGNTEAFF. CDR3 coding DNA: TGTGCCAGCACCTCACAGGGGAACACTGAAGCTTTCTTT.

The chain employs TRBV5-4 and TRBJ2-2, with a weak D call TRBD1 (6 bases). V dropped 2 bases and J dropped 0 bases, with 11 bases sitting between them. The CDR3 runs 16 residues. From germline, CDR1 is SGHNT and CDR2 YYREEE (reference sequence). CDR3 amino acids: CASSFIAGANTGELFF. The DNA of the CDR3 is TGTGCCAGCAGCTTTATCGCAGGGGCGAACACCGGGGAGCTGTTTTTT.

The chain has TRBV6-5 and TRBJ1-1; D is unresolved. The CDR3 totals 16 residues. The germline gives CDR1 MNHEY, CDR2 SVGAGI. V lost 0 bases and J 0 bases, leaving 11 bases between the germline ends. CDR3 protein: CASSYSGGDLNTEAFF. The CDR3 DNA reads as TGTGCCAGCAGTTACTCGGGTGGGGATCTGAACACTGAAGCTTTCTTT.

The genes are TRBV6-6 and TRBJ1-5; perhaps TRBD1 as D (6 bases). The CDR3 has 14 residues. Trimming pared 6 bases from V and 3 bases from J, leaving 12 bases between. Germline V CDR1 and CDR2: MNHNY, SVGAGI (reference sequence). The CDR3 DNA reads as TGTGCCAGCAGGCTTGGACAGTCCAATCAGCCCCAGCATTTT. Translation gives CASRLGQSNQPQHF.

The CDR3 coding sequence is TGTGCCAGCACCCAACAACACTCGGGGGACTCTGGGGCCAACGTCCTGACTTTC. It is translated as CASTQQHSGDSGANVLTF. This chain joins TRBV7-8 and TRBJ2-6; D might be TRBD2 (6 bases). Between the trimmed V and J ends, which lost 7 bases and 0 bases, there was a span of 19 bases. Germline V gene sequence: CDR1 SGHVS, CDR2 FQNEAQ. The CDR3 sequence is 18 residues long.

The chain uses TRBV27 and TRBJ1-6, with D maybe TRBD1 (5 bases). The germline V gene has CDR1 MNHEY and CDR2 SMNVEV (reference sequence). This CDR3 is built from 16 residues. Trimming removed 0 bases at V and 7 bases at J, with 13 bases between. The CDR3 loop is CASSLSFGTSNSPLHF. CDR3 sequence (DNA): TGTGCCAGCAGTTTATCCTTCGGGACTTCCAATTCACCCCTCCACTTT.

This chain joins TRBV4-2 and TRBJ1-4; D gene uncertain. V was trimmed by 4 bases and J by 5 bases, leaving 11 bases between them. The length of the CDR3 is 14 residues. Germline V gene lookup returns CDR1 LGHNA and CDR2 YNFKEQ. CDR3 protein: CASSRGNPNEKLFF. CDR3 DNA: TGTGCCAGCAGCCGCGGCAATCCGAATGAAAAACTGTTTTTT.

The V call is TRBV5-4, the J call TRBJ2-5; perhaps TRBD2 as D (6 bases). Germline loops: CDR1 SGHNT, CDR2 YYREEE (reference sequence). This CDR3 contains 15 residues. Trimming pared 0 bases from V and 2 bases from J, leaving 11 bases between. In nucleotides, the CDR3 is TGTGCCAGCAGCTTGGAGAGCGGGTTACAAGAGACCCAGTACTTC. Translating gives CASSLESGLQETQYF.

The J gene is TRBJ2-7, the V gene TRBV9, with D perhaps matching TRBD2 (6 bases). Trimming took off 0 bases at V and 4 bases at J, with 17 bases between the two ends. There are 16 residues in the CDR3. Looked up from germline, CDR1 is SGDLS and CDR2 is YYNGEE. The CDR3 sequence is CASSVEEGRGVYEQYF. CDR3 in DNA: TGTGCCAGCAGCGTAGAGGAGGGGCGAGGGGTTTACGAGCAGTACTTC.